What follows are 14 T cell receptor beta chains derived from one specimen sequenced in a study of shared clonotypes between healthy human individuals. Data came from immunoSEQ multiplex PCR; TCRdb stores just in-frame clones and leaves some out. The table shows around 1,100,000 clones, with roughly 80% occurring only once. The material sequenced was memory CD4+ T cells from PBMCs. Subset in this sample: CD45RA-negative fraction. These receptors all stem from a man between 18 and 35 years old in good health. Some clones in this sample may be carry-over from other donors' samples.

The J gene is TRBJ2-7, the V gene TRBV7-9; TRBD2 agrees at 8 bases. This CDR3 has 15 residues. V trimming: 3 bases; J trimming: 5 bases; junction bases outside the gene matches: 9. Germline lookup yields CDR1 SEHNR and CDR2 FQNEAQ (reference sequence). CDR3 DNA sequence: TGTGCCAGCAGCTTTCCGGGACTAGGTCAGCACGAGCAGTACTTC. The encoded protein is CASSFPGLGQHEQYF.

This clone has just a few counts. Other DNA sequences from this sample encode an identical CDR3 as well. The chain is built from TRBV29-1 and TRBJ1-2; perhaps TRBD1 as D (5 bases). Trimming removed 6 bases at V and 3 bases at J, with 14 bases between. The CDR3 covers 13 residues. The germline V gene encodes CDR1 SQVTM and CDR2 ANQGSEA. The CDR3 DNA reads TGCAGCGTCGACGCAGGGAAGTACTATGGCTACACCTTC. It encodes CSVDAGKYYGYTF.

V gene TRBV11-2 combines with J gene TRBJ2-3; D is ambiguous. The V gene lost 6 bases and the J gene lost 6 bases, with 19 bases spanning the gap. The CDR3 covers 15 residues. Germline V gene sequence: CDR1 SGHAT, CDR2 FQNNGV. The CDR3 here is CASSHWGITADTQYF. As DNA, the CDR3 is TGTGCCAGCAGTCATTGGGGTATCACGGCTGATACGCAGTATTTT.

The table lists this clone with a count of one. The rearrangement uses TRBV19 and TRBJ1-5; 7 bases line up with TRBD1. The CDR3 runs 18 residues. Germline loops: CDR1 LNHDA, CDR2 SQIVND (reference sequence). Trimming took 7 bases from V and 0 from J; bases not matched to a gene: 15. This CDR3 reads CASTGDSLRGFSNQPQHF. The CDR3 DNA is TGTGCCAGTACGGGGGACAGCTTACGAGGCTTTAGCAATCAGCCCCAGCATTTT.

Notes on this clone: This specimen includes other DNA sequences encoding the same CDR3. V usage is TRBV5-1 and J usage is TRBJ1-5, with D possibly being TRBD1 (6 bases). Germline loops: CDR1 SGHRS, CDR2 YFSETQ. The length of the CDR3 is 14 residues. Deletions cut 4 bases from V and 4 bases from J, with 12 bases between. The DNA for the CDR3 is TGCGCCAGCAGCCCCGGGACACAGAATCAGCCCCAGCATTTT. This codes for CASSPGTQNQPQHF.

V is TRBV18 and J is TRBJ2-2; 9 positions agree with TRBD1. Germline values: CDR1 KGHSH, CDR2 LQKENI. V gave up 4 bases and J gave up 3 bases; unmatched junction bases: 3. The CDR3 has 15 residues. CDR3 DNA: TGTGCCAGCTCACACAGGGGGCTGGACACCGGGGAGCTGTTTTTT. Translating gives CASSHRGLDTGELFF.

The chain's CDR3 is CASSLEGTYGYTF. The CDR3 nucleotides are TGTGCCAGCAGCTTAGAGGGAACCTATGGCTACACCTTC. This sequence joins TRBV7-9 and TRBJ1-2; D gene uncertain. V lost 1 base, J lost 4 bases, and 7 bases lay in between. The length of the CDR3 is 13 residues. Germline-derived CDR1 and CDR2 are SEHNR and FQNEAQ (reference sequence).

This rearrangement joins TRBV10-2 to TRBJ2-1; 12 bases map to TRBD2. The CDR3 runs to 16 residues. J lost 7 bases, V lost 2 bases, and 6 bases had no gene match. Per the germline V gene, CDR1 is WSHSY and CDR2 is SAAADI. CDR3 nucleotide sequence: TGCGCCAGCAGTGAGCCCTCTAGCGGGAGGGGGAATGAGCAGTTCTTC. It codes for CASSEPSSGRGNEQFF.

CDR3 DNA: TGTGCCAGCAGCCCGGCCAGGTTCACAGATACGCAGTATTTT. It translates to CASSPARFTDTQYF. This sequence joins TRBV5-4 and TRBJ2-3, with D hard to call. CDR1 is SGHNT, CDR2 YYREEE, per germline (reference sequence). There are 14 residues in the CDR3. V shed 4 bases and J shed 2 bases, with 11 bases lying between them.

The rearrangement links TRBV5-4 to TRBJ1-1; TRBD1 matches at 12 bases. V trimming: 4 bases; J trimming: 8 bases; junction bases outside the gene matches: 9. This CDR3 contains 15 residues. Germline CDR1 and CDR2: SGHNT and YYREEE (reference sequence). The CDR3 loop is CASSRDRDRGHEAFF. The CDR3 bases are TGTGCCAGCAGCAGGGACCGGGACAGGGGGCACGAAGCTTTCTTT.

The chain links TRBV10-3 to TRBJ2-5; D is perhaps TRBD1 or TRBD2 (5 bases each). Germline loops: CDR1 ENHRY, CDR2 SYGVKD. There are 15 residues in the CDR3. Trimming left V 2 bases short and J 4 bases short, with 14 bases between. CDR3 bases: TGTGCCATCAGTGAGGTAGAGGGGCAGGGAGAGACCCAGTACTTC. This gives the protein CAISEVEGQGETQYF.

The chain links TRBV21-1 to TRBJ2-3; the D call of TRBD1 is as the table states it, not checked on the DNA. TRBV21-1 is termed a pseudogene. CDR3 length: 16 amino acids. The CDR3, as DNA: TGTGCCAGCAGCTCTCGACAGCCTACTAGCACAGATACGCAGTATTTT. Protein: CASSSRQPTSTDTQYF.

The chain couples TRBV14 to TRBJ1-1; D is ambiguous. V lost 5 bases, J lost 7 bases, and 8 bases lay in between. CDR3 length: 11 amino acids. From germline, CDR1 is SGHDN and CDR2 FVKESK. CDR3 region: CASSGWVEAFF. The CDR3 coding sequence is TGTGCCAGCAGCGGTTGGGTTGAAGCTTTCTTT.

V is TRBV29-1 and J is TRBJ2-7, with unresolved D. This CDR3 has 12 amino acids. V was pared by 5 bases and J by 0 bases, with 8 bases between. Germline V lookup: CDR1 SQVTM, CDR2 ANQGSEA. CDR3: CSVLLSSYEQYF. The CDR3 DNA is TGCAGCGTTCTGTTGAGCTCCTACGAGCAGTACTTC.